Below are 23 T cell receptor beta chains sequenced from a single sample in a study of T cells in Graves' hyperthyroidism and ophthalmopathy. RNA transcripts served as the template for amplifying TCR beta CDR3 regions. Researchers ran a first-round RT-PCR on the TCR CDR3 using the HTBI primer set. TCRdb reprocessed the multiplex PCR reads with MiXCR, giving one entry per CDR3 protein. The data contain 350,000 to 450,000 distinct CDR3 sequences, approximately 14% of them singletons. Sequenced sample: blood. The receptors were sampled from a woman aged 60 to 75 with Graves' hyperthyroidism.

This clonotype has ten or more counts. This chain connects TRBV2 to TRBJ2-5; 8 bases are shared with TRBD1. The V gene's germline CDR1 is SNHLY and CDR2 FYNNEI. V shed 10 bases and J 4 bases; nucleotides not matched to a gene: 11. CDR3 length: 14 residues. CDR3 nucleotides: TGTGCCACGAGAAGGACAGGGCTAGGAGAGACCCAGTACTTC. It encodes CATRRTGLGETQYF.

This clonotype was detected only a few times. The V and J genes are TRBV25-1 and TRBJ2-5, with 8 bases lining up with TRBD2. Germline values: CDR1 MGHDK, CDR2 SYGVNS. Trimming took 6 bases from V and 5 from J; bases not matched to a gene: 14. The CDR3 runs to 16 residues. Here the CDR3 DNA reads TGTGCCAGCAGACCGACGAAAGCGGGAGTTGGGGAGACCCAGTACTTC. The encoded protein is CASRPTKAGVGETQYF.

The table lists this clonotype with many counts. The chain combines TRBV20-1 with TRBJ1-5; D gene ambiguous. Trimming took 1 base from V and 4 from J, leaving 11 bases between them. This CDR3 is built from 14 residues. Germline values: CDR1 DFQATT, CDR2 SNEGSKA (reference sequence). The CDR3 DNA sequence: TGCAGTGCTAGAGGATCCGAGGATAATCAGCCCCAGCATTTT. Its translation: CSARGSEDNQPQHF.

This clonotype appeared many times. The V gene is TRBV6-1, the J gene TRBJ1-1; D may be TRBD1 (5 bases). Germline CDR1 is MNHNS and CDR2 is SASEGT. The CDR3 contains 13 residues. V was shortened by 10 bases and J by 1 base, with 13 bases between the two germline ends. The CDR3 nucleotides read TGTGCCATCCGCAGGGAACGGAACACTGAAGCTTTCTTT. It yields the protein CAIRRERNTEAFF.

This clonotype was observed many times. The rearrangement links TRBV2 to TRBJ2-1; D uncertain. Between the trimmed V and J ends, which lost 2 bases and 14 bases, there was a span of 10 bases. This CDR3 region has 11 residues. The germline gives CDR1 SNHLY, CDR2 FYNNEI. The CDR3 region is CASSEPGFKFF. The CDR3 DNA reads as TGTGCCAGCAGTGAACCGGGTTTTAAGTTCTTC.

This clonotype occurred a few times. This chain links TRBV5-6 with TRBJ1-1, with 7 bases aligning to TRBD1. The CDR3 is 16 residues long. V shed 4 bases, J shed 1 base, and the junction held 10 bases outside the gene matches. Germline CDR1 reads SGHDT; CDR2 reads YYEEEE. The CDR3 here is CASSRRDSPWNTEAFF. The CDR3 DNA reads TGTGCCAGCAGCAGACGGGACAGCCCTTGGAACACTGAAGCTTTCTTT.

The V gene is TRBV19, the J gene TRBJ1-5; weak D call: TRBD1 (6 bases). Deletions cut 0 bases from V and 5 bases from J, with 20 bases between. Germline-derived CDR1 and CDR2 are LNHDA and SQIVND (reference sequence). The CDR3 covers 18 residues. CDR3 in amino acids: CASSIEARGTGFDQPQHF. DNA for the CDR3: TGTGCCAGTAGTATAGAGGCGCGGGGTACAGGGTTCGATCAGCCCCAGCATTTT. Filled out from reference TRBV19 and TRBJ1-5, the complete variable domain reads DGGITQSPKYLFRKEGQNVTLSCEQNLNHDAMYWYRQDPGQGLRLIYYSQIVNDFQKGDIAEGYSVSREKKESFPLTVTSAQKNPTAFYLCASSIEARGTGFDQPQHFGDGTRLSIL.

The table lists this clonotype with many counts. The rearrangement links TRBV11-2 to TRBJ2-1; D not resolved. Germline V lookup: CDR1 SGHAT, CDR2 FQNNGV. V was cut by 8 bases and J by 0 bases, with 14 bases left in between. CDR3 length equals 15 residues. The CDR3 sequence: CASLGAVGSYNEQFF. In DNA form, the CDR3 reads TGTGCCAGCCTGGGCGCGGTGGGCTCCTACAATGAGCAGTTCTTC.

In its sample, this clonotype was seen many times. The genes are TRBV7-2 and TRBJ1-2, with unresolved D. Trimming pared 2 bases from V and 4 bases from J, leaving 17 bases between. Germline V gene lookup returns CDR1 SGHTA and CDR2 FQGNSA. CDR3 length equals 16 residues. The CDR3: CASSLIGRITSYGYTF. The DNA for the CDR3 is TGTGCCAGCAGCTTAATAGGGCGGATTACAAGCTATGGCTACACCTTC.

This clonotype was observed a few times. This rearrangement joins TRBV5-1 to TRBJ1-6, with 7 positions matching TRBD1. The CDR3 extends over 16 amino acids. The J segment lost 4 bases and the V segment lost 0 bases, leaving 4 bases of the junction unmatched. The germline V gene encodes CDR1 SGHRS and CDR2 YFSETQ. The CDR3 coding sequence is TGCGCCAGCAGCTTGGGTCCGGGACAGTATAATTCACCCCTCCACTTT. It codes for CASSLGPGQYNSPLHF.

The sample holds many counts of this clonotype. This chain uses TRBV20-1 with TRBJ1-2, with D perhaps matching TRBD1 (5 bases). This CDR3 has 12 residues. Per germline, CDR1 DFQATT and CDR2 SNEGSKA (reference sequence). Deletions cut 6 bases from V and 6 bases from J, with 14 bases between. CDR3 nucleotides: TGCAGTGCGGGGTTGGGGGGGAATGGCTACACCTTC. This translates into CSAGLGGNGYTF.

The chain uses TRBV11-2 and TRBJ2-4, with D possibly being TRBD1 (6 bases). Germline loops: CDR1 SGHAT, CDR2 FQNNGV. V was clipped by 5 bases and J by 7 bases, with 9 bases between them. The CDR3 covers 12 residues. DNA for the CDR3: TGTGCCAGCAGCCTCGACAGGAACATTCAGTACTTC. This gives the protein CASSLDRNIQYF.

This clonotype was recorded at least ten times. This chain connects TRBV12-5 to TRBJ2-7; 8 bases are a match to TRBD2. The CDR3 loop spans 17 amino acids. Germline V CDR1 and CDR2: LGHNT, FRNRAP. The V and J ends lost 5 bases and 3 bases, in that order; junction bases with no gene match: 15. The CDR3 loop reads CASGPPEFGTRGYEQYF. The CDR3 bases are TGTGCTAGTGGTCCCCCAGAGTTTGGGACTAGAGGCTACGAGCAGTACTTC. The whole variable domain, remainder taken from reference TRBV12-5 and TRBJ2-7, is DARVTQTPRHKVTEMGQEVTMRCQPILGHNTVFWYRQTMMQGLELLAYFRNRAPLDDSGMPKDRFSAEMPDATLATLKIQPSEPRDSAVYFCASGPPEFGTRGYEQYFGPGTRLTVT.

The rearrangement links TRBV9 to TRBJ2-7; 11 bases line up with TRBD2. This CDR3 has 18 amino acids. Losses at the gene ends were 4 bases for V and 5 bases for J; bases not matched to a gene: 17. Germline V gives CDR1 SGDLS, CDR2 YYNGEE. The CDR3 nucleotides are TGTGCCAGCAGCACCCCCCGGGCTACTAGCGGGAGTACCGACGAGCAGTACTTC. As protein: CASSTPRATSGSTDEQYF.

The CDR3 spells CASRTTGTSIGNEQFF. Written as DNA, the CDR3 is TGTGCCAGCAGAACAACCGGGACTAGCATAGGGAATGAGCAGTTCTTC. This chain joins TRBV12-3 or TRBV12-4 and TRBJ2-1; TRBD2 agrees at 9 bases. Losses at the gene ends were 6 bases for V and 7 bases for J; bases not matched to a gene: 13. This CDR3 is built from 16 residues.

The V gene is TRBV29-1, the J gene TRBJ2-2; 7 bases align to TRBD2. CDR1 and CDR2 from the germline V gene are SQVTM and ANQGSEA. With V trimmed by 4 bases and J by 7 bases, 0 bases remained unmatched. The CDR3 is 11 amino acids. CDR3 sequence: CSVAGGGELFF. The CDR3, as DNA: TGCAGCGTTGCGGGGGGCGGGGAGCTGTTTTTT.

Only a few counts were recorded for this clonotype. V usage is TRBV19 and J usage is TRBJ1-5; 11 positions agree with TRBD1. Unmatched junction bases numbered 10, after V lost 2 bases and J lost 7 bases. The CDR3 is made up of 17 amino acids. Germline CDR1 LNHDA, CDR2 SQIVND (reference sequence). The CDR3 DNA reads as TGTGCCAGTAGTATACTTGGGACAGGGGGTCTAAGCCAGCCCCAGCATTTT. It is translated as CASSILGTGGLSQPQHF.

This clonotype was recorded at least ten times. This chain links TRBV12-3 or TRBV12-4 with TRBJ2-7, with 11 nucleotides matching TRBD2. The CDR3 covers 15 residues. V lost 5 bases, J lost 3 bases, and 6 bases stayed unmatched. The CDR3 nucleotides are TGTGCCAGCAGTCTCACCGGGACTAGCGGCTACGAGCAGTACTTC. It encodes CASSLTGTSGYEQYF.

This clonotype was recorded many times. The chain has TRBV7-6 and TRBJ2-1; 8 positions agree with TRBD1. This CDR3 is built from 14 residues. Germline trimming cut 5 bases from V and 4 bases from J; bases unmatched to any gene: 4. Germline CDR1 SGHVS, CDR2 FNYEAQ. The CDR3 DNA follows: TGTGCCAGCAGCACCCGGACAGGGTACAATGAGCAGTTCTTC. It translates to CASSTRTGYNEQFF.

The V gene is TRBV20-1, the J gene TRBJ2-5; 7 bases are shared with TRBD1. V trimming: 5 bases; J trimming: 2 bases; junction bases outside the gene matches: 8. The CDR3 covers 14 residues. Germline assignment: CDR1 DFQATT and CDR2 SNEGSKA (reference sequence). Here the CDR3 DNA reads TGCAGTGCTGCCCTCGGGACAGCACAAGAGACCCAGTACTTC. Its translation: CSAALGTAQETQYF.

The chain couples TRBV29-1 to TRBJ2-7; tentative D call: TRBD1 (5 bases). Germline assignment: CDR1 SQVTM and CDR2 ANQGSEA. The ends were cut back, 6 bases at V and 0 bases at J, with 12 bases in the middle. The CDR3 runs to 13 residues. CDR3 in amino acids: CSVGQGSSYEQYF. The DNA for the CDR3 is TGCAGCGTCGGACAAGGTTCCTCCTACGAGCAGTACTTC.

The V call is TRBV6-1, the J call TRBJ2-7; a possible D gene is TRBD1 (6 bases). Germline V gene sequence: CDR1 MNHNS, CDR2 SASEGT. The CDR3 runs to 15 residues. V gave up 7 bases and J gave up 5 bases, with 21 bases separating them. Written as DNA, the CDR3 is TGTGCCAGCACCCTAACGACAGGAGGTACCCACGAGCAGTACTTC. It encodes CASTLTTGGTHEQYF.

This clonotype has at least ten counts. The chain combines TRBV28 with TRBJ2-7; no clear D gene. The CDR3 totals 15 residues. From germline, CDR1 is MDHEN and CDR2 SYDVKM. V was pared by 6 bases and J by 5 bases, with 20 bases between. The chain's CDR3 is CASSPVAVEGNEQYF. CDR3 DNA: TGTGCCAGCAGCCCCGTAGCCGTGGAAGGGAACGAGCAGTACTTC.